This T cell receptor beta chain stems from a study of blood T cells in healthy people across ages. Findings and caveats of the study: Getting older went along with TCR beta diversity per million T cells dropping roughly linearly. Greater diversity and more naive CD4+ cells were seen in long-lived donors than in aged donors.

Isolation recovered at least 6.5 million PBMCs from every sample. Germline V gene lookup returns CDR1 MNHNY and CDR2 SVGAGI (reference sequence). The CDR3 contains 14 residues. This clonotype showed up just a few times. What it binds is not known. The use of a sample-barcoded 5' primer and a J-beta primer mix characterized a second PCR of roughly 7 to 11 cycles. TCRdb re-analysed the 5' RACE reads in MiXCR, keeping a single row per CDR3 protein. The table shows about 1.8 million distinct CDR3 sequences, with around 48% occurring only once. Sequencing input: blood. This chain uses TRBV6-6 with TRBJ2-1; D tentatively fits TRBD1 or TRBD2 (5 bases each). The J call is uncertain, as TRBJ2-7 better fits the DNA end. The source is a woman in her thirties or forties in good health. The DNA for the CDR3 is TGTGCCAGCAGTTACGGGACGGAAAACAATGAGCAGTACTTC. Its translation: CASSYGTENNEQYF.